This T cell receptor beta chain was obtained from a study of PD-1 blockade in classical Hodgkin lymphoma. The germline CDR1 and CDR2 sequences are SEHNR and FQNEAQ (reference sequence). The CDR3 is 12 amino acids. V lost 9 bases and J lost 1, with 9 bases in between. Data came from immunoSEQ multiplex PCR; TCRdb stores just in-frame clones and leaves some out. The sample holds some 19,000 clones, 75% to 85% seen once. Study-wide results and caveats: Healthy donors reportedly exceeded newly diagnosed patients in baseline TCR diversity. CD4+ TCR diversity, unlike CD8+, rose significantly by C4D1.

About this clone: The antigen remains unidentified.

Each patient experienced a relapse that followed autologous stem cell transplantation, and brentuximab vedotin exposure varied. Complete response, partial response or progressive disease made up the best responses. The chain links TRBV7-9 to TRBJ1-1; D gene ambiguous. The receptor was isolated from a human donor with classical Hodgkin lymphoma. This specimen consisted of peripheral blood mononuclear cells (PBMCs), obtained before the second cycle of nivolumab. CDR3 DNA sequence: TGTGCCAGTAACAAGGAGAACACTGAAGCTTTCTTT. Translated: CASNKENTEAFF.